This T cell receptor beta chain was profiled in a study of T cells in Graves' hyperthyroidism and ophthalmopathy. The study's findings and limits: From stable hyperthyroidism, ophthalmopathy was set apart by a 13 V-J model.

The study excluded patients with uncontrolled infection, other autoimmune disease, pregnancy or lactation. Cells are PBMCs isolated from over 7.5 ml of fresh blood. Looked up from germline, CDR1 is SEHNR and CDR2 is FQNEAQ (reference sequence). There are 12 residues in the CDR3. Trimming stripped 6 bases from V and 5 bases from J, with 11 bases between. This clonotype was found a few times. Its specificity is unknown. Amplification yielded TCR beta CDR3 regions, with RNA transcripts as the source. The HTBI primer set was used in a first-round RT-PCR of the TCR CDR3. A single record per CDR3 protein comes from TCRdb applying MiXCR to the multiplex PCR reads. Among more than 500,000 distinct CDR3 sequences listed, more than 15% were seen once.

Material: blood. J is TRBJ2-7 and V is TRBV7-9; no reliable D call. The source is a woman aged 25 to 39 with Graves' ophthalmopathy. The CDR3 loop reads CASRERSDEQYF. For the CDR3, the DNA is TGTGCCAGCAGAGAACGTTCAGACGAGCAGTACTTC. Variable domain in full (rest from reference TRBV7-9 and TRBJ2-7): DTGVSQNPRHKITKRGQNVTFRCDPISEHNRLYWYRQTLGQGPEFLTYFQNEAQLEKSRLLSDRFSAERPKGSFSTLEIQRTEQGDSAMYLCASRERSDEQYFGPGTRLTVT.